This TCR beta chain was identified in a study of shared clonotypes between healthy human individuals. Study as a whole: Donors had three CD4 naive, three CD4 memory, two CD8 naive and one CD8 memory plate apiece.

V gave up 2 bases and J gave up 2 bases, with 13 bases separating them. Per germline, CDR1 WNHNN and CDR2 SYGVQD (reference sequence). This CDR3 region has 16 residues. In the case of this clone: Its target is not known.

Using immunoSEQ multiplex PCR, the repertoire was profiled, and TCRdb retains in-frame clones only, with some absent. The sample records over a million clones, roughly 95% being singletons. Study-wide results and caveats: Rarefaction analysis demonstrated incomplete sorted-subset sequencing notwithstanding large depth.

The V gene is TRBV10-1, the J gene TRBJ2-1, with unresolved D. This TCR came from a man aged 25-40 years in good health. The sequenced sample was naive CD4+ T cells sorted from blood. Subset noted: CD45RA+ positively selected. The CDR3, as DNA: TGCGCCAGCAGTGAGACCAATAAGGGCCCCTACAATGAGCAGTTCTTC. Protein sequence: CASSETNKGPYNEQFF.